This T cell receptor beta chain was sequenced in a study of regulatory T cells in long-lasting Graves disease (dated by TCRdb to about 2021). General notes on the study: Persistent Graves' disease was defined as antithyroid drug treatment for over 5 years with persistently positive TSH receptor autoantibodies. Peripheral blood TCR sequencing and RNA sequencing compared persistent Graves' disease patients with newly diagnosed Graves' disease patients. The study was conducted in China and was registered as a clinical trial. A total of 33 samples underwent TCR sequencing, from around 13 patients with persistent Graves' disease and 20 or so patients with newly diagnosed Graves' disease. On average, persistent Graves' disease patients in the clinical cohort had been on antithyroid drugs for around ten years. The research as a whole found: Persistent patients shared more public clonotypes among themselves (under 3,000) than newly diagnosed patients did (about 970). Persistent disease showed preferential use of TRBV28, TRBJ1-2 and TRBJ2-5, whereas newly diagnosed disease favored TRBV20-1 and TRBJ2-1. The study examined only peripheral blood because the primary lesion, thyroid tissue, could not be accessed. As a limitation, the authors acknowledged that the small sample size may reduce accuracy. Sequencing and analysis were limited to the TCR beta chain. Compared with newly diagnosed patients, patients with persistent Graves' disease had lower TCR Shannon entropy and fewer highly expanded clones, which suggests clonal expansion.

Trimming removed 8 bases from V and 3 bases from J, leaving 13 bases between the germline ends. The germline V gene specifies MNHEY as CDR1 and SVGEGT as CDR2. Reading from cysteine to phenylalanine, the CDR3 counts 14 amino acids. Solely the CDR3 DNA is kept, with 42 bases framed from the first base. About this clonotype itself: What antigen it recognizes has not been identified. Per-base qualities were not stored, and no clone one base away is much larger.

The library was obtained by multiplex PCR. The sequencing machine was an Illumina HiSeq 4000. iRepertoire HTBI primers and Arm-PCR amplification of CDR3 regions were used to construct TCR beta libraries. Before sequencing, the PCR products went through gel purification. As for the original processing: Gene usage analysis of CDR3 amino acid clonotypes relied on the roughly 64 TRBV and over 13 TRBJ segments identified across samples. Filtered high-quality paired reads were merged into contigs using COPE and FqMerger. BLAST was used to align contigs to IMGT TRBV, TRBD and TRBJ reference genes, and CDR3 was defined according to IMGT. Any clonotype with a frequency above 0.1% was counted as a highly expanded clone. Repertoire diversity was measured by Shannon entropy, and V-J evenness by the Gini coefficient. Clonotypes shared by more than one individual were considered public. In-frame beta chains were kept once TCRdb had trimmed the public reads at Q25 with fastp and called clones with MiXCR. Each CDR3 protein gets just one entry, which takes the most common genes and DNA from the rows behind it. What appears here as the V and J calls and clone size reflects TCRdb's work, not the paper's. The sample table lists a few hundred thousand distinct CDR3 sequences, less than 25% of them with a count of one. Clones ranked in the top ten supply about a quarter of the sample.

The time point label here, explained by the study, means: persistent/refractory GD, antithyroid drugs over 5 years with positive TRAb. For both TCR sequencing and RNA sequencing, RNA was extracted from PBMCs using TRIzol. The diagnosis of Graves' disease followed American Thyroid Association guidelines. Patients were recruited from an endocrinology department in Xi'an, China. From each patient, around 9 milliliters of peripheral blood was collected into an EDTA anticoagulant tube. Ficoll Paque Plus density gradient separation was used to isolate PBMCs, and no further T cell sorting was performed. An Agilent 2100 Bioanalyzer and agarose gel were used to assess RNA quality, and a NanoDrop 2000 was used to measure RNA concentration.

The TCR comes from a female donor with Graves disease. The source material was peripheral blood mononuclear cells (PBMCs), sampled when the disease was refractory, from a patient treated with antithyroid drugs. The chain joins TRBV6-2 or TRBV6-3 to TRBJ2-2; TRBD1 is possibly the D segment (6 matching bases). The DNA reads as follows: TGTGCCAGCGCAGGACAGATCTACACCGGGGAGCTGTTTTTT. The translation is CASAGQIYTGELFF.